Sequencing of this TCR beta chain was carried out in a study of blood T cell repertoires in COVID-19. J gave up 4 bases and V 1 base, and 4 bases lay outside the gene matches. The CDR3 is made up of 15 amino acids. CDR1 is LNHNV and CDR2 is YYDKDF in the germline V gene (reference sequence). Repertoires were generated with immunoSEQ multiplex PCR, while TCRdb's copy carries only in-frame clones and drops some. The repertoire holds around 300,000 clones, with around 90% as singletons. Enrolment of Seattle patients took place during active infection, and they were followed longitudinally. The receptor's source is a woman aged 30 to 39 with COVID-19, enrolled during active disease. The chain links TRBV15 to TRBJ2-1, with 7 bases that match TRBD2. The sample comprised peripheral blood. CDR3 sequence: CATSRVVAGYNEQFF. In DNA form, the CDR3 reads TGTGCCACCAGCAGAGTGGTAGCGGGTTACAATGAGCAGTTCTTC.